The 5 T cell receptor beta chains presented below share a single source sample, sequenced in a study of T cells expressing NK-cell markers. For each CDR3 protein, TCRdb gives one entry from its re-call of the 5' RACE reads, without DNA. The specimen's table records about 150,000 distinct CDR3 sequences. The sample taken for sequencing was blood T cells: a sorted CD56 or NKG2C T cell subset, CD4+ or CD8+ T cells, or bulk PBMC T cells (not recorded which). The receptor set was obtained from a man aged 18-70 years in good health.

The chain joins TRBV5-4 to TRBJ2-7; absent DNA, TCRdb's TRBD2 call cannot be checked. The germline gives CDR1 SGHNT, CDR2 YYREEE (reference sequence). This CDR3 has 14 amino acids. The CDR3 loop is CASTSPDVGYEQYF.

This chain connects TRBV27 to TRBJ2-2. There are 11 residues in the CDR3. From germline, CDR1 is MNHEY and CDR2 SMNVEV (reference sequence). The CDR3 here is CATKVGGELFF.

This chain uses TRBV7-9 with TRBJ2-5; the D call from TCRdb, TRBD1, cannot be confirmed without DNA. This CDR3 has 14 residues. Germline CDR1 reads SEHNR; CDR2 reads FQNEAQ (reference sequence). CDR3 loop: CASSLESGGETQYF.

The J gene is TRBJ2-7, the V gene TRBV12-3 or TRBV12-4. This CDR3 spans 13 amino acids. CDR3 protein: CASSLTLRDEQYF.

V usage is TRBV7-9 and J usage is TRBJ2-7; TCRdb proposes TRBD1, but this gene call is untestable without DNA. Germline V CDR1 and CDR2: SEHNR, FQNEAQ (reference sequence). This CDR3 comprises 13 residues. The CDR3 here is CASTQGGAYEQYF.